The rows below give T cell receptor beta chains drawn from one sample of a study of blood T cells in healthy people across ages. One entry per CDR3 protein, called by TCRdb with MiXCR from the 5' RACE reads. The sample holds about 1,500,000 distinct CDR3 sequences; under 30% are singletons and the top ten take over 7%. Sequenced sample: blood. These receptor sequences come from a woman between 25 and 40 years old in good health. CDR3s include the opening cysteine and the closing phenylalanine or tryptophan.

CDR3 length	J gene	V gene	CDR3 protein
16	TRBJ1-1	TRBV5-5	CASSLRFQGSGTEAFF
17	TRBJ1-2	TRBV18	CASSSRDSPPPNYGYTF
14	TRBJ1-6	TRBV2	CASSADGNYSPLHF
13	TRBJ1-1	TRBV3-1	CASSQFIWGEAFF
15	TRBJ2-1	TRBV11-2	CASSLDRTTHNEQFF
14	TRBJ1-4	TRBV5-1	CASSLGRIGEKLFF
18	TRBJ2-7	TRBV24-1	CPTSDLLLWRESSYEQYF
14	TRBJ1-2	TRBV28	CASGISLQPHGYTF
14	TRBJ1-4	TRBV11-2	CASSLRDRNEKLFF
17	TRBJ2-6	TRBV6-1	CASSTRTTNSGANVLTF
17	TRBJ2-1	TRBV6-1	CASRGVWREGKYNEQFF
13	TRBJ1-1	TRBV7-9	CASNGRANTEAFF
19	TRBJ2-3	TRBV20-1	CSHEVLGLRRDRDQGTQYF
14	TRBJ2-5	TRBV30	CAWTGLAGEETQYF
13	TRBJ2-1	TRBV5-5	CASSFLGYGEQFF
13	TRBJ1-2	TRBV20-1	CSARVQWNYGYTF
14	TRBJ2-6	TRBV14	CASSQVVGANVLTF